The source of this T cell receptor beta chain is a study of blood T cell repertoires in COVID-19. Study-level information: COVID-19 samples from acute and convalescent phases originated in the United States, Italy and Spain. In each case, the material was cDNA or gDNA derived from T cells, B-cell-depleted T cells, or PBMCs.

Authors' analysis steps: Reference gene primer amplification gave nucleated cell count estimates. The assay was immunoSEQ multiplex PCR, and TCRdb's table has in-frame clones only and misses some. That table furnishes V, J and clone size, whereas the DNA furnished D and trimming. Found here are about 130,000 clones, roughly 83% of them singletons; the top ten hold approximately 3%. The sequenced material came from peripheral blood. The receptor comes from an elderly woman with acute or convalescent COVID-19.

CDR3 residues: CASSLTQGRRNQPQHF. DNA of the CDR3: TGTGCCAGCAGCTTGACTCAGGGGCGCAGGAATCAGCCCCAGCATTTT. J is TRBJ1-5 and V is TRBV5-6, with D tentatively TRBD1 (6 bases). This CDR3 comprises 16 residues. Germline CDR1 reads SGHDT; CDR2 reads YYEEEE. V was pared by 1 base and J by 4 bases, with 15 bases between.